Below, 8 T cell receptor beta chains from the same sample are listed, as sequenced in a study of PD-1 blockade in classical Hodgkin lymphoma. Sequencing used immunoSEQ multiplex PCR; TCRdb keeps in-frame clones, though not all of them. Of more than 85,000 clones listed, 80% to 95% are singletons. All the patients suffered relapse after autologous stem cell transplantation, and brentuximab vedotin exposure differed. The sample consisted of peripheral blood mononuclear cells (PBMCs), taken before the second cycle of nivolumab. The receptor set was obtained from a human donor with classical Hodgkin lymphoma.

This clone was detected once. The rearrangement uses TRBV7-9 and TRBJ2-1; D possibly corresponds to TRBD1 (5 bases). V gave up 5 bases and J gave up 2 bases, with 7 bases separating them. The germline CDR1 and CDR2 sequences are SEHNR and FQNEAQ (reference sequence). The CDR3 is 13 residues long. This chain's CDR3 is CASSQGPYNEQFF. In nucleotides, the CDR3 is TGTGCCAGCAGCCAGGGTCCCTACAATGAGCAGTTCTTC. The complete variable domain, with remaining parts taken from reference TRBV7-9 and TRBJ2-1, reads DTGVSQNPRHKITKRGQNVTFRCDPISEHNRLYWYRQTLGQGPEFLTYFQNEAQLEKSRLLSDRFSAERPKGSFSTLEIQRTEQGDSAMYLCASSQGPYNEQFFGPGTRLTVL.

The gene calls are TRBV7-6 and TRBJ2-7, with TRBD1 matching 8 bases. CDR3 length equals 13 residues. Per the germline V gene, CDR1 is SGHVS and CDR2 is FNYEAQ. V shed 6 bases and J 5 bases; nucleotides not matched to a gene: 6. CDR3 loop: CASSFGQGDEQYF. The CDR3 DNA follows: TGTGCCAGCAGTTTTGGACAGGGTGACGAGCAGTACTTC.

The chain links TRBV11-1 to TRBJ1-1, with no clear D. The CDR3 is 13 residues long. Trimming stripped 1 base from V and 0 bases from J, with 3 bases between. The V gene's germline CDR1 is SGHAT and CDR2 FQDESV (reference sequence). CDR3 in amino acids: CASSLEMNTEAFF. The CDR3 region has the DNA TGTGCCAGCAGCTTAGAAATGAACACTGAAGCTTTCTTT.

V gene TRBV19 combines with J gene TRBJ1-5; 7 nucleotides agree with TRBD1. V was clipped by 1 base and J by 4 bases; unmatched bases: 4. The CDR3 has 15 amino acids. Germline values: CDR1 LNHDA, CDR2 SQIVND (reference sequence). The CDR3 sequence is CASSIVGRGNQPQHF. The CDR3 DNA reads TGTGCCAGTAGTATAGTGGGCAGGGGGAATCAGCCCCAGCATTTT.

V and J are TRBV28 and TRBJ1-5; 7 bases align to TRBD1. The germline V gene has CDR1 MDHEN and CDR2 SYDVKM. The CDR3 covers 16 residues. V was clipped by 4 bases and J by 3 bases; unmatched bases: 9. The CDR3 DNA reads as TGTGCCAGCAGTTCTAGAGACAGGGTGGTCAATCAGCCCCAGCATTTT. As protein: CASSSRDRVVNQPQHF.

This chain links TRBV19 with TRBJ2-5; D gene ambiguous. The germline V gene encodes CDR1 LNHDA and CDR2 SQIVND (reference sequence). V shed 3 bases and J shed 5 bases, with 13 bases lying between them. The CDR3 runs 14 residues. The CDR3 is CASSMGGVRETQYF. CDR3 nucleotide sequence: TGTGCCAGTAGTATGGGCGGTGTGCGGGAGACCCAGTACTTC.

This clone was recorded once. The CDR3 nucleotides are TGTGCCTGGAGCCCCCGGCTAGCGGGGCACACAGATACGCAGTATTTT. This translates into CAWSPRLAGHTDTQYF. The chain carries TRBV30 and TRBJ2-3; 9 positions agree with TRBD2. This CDR3 has 16 residues. From germline, CDR1 is GTSNPN and CDR2 SVGIG (reference sequence). Trimming removed 3 bases from V and 2 bases from J; junction bases left unmatched: 9.

V usage is TRBV5-6 and J usage is TRBJ2-5; the D is unclear. CDR1 is SGHDT, CDR2 YYEEEE, per germline. The V end lost 3 bases, the J end lost 4 bases, and 4 bases lay between the germline ends. The CDR3 is 11 residues long. The CDR3 loop reads CASSSRETQYF. For the CDR3, the DNA is TGTGCCAGCAGCTCCAGAGAGACCCAGTACTTC. The variable domain in full, completed from reference TRBV5-6 and TRBJ2-5, reads DAGVTQSPTHLIKTRGQQVTLRCSPKSGHDTVSWYQQALGQGPQFIFQYYEEEERQRGNFPDRFSGHQFPNYSSELNVNALLLGDSALYLCASSSRETQYFGPGTRLLVL.